One sample yielded the 14 T cell receptor beta chains listed below, sequenced in a study of T cells in localized non-small cell lung cancer. The table came from immunoSEQ multiplex PCR; TCRdb's copy has only in-frame clones and leaves some out. The data hold about 34,000 clones, with approximately 91% observed a single time. The sequencing here drew on peripheral blood, taken before any cancer treatment. The source of these receptors is a woman aged 40-69 years with stage I lung adenocarcinoma.

This chain joins TRBV7-3 and TRBJ2-2; 7 bases line up with TRBD1. Germline CDR1 SGHTA, CDR2 FQGTGA. V was pared by 9 bases and J by 0 bases, with 10 bases of the junction left unmatched. The CDR3 contains 16 residues. The CDR3 loop reads CARKFYRGTNTGELFF. The CDR3 region has the DNA TGTGCCAGGAAATTTTACAGGGGTACGAACACCGGGGAGCTGTTTTTT. The variable domain in full, completed from reference TRBV7-3 and TRBJ2-2, reads GAGVSQTPSNKVTEKGKYVELRCDPISGHTALYWYRQSLGQGPEFLIYFQGTGAADDSGLPNDRFFAVRPEGSVSTLKIQRTERGDSAVYLCARKFYRGTNTGELFFGEGSRLTVL.

This chain links TRBV7-8 with TRBJ2-3; 7 nucleotides line up with TRBD2. Germline V gene lookup returns CDR1 SGHVS and CDR2 FQNEAQ. The CDR3 is 14 residues long. Unmatched junction bases numbered 2, after V lost 5 bases and J lost 0 bases. Written as DNA, the CDR3 is TGTGCCAGCAGCGCGGGGGTTAGCACAGATACGCAGTATTTT. It codes for CASSAGVSTDTQYF.

The V gene is TRBV19, the J gene TRBJ1-2; D call uncertain. The CDR3 contains 17 residues. Deletions cut 0 bases from V and 0 bases from J, with 14 bases between. Germline loops: CDR1 LNHDA, CDR2 SQIVND (reference sequence). The CDR3 loop is CASSIDAWRWTNYGYTF. The CDR3 DNA reads as TGTGCCAGTAGTATAGATGCTTGGCGGTGGACTAACTATGGCTACACCTTC.

The CDR3 sequence: CASSLLRADTQYF. The CDR3 DNA reads TGTGCCAGCAGCTTACTGCGGGCAGATACGCAGTATTTT. This chain uses TRBV7-8 with TRBJ2-3, with D perhaps TRBD2 (5 bases). Trimming shortened V by 2 bases and J by 4 bases, and 7 bases separated the two germline ends. Germline values: CDR1 SGHVS, CDR2 FQNEAQ. This CDR3 is built from 13 residues.

The chain joins TRBV10-1 to TRBJ2-1, with D possibly matching TRBD2 (5 bases). V dropped 6 bases and J dropped 8 bases, with 14 bases sitting between them. The CDR3 has 13 amino acids. In germline, CDR1 is WNHNN, CDR2 SYGVQD (reference sequence). The CDR3 protein is CASREDLSHEQFF. CDR3 in DNA: TGCGCCAGCAGGGAGGACTTGTCCCATGAGCAGTTCTTC.

The chain combines TRBV21-1 with TRBJ1-2; the listed D gene, TRBD1, was not tested against the DNA. TRBV21-1 is shown as a pseudogene. This CDR3 is built from 14 residues. CDR3 amino acids: CASSSQGPNYGYTF. Here the CDR3 DNA reads TGTGCCAGCTCCTCACAGGGCCCTAACTATGGCTACACCTTC.

This clone has only one observation. The sample carries other DNA sequences with the same CDR3. The V and J genes are TRBV6-4 and TRBJ2-3; 9 bases match TRBD1. The CDR3 has 16 amino acids. V was pared by 0 bases and J by 6 bases, with 7 bases of the junction left unmatched. Looked up from germline, CDR1 is MRHNA and CDR2 is SNTAGT. The CDR3 reads CASSDSDRGHTDTQYF. DNA of the CDR3: TGTGCCAGCAGTGACTCGGACAGGGGCCACACCGATACGCAGTATTTT.

Only a few counts were recorded for this clone. CDR3 residues: CASSVPRDGGNYGYTF. CDR3 DNA sequence: TGTGCCAGCAGCGTCCCCCGCGATGGGGGAAACTATGGCTACACCTTC. The chain recombines TRBV9 with TRBJ1-2, with D tentatively TRBD1 (5 bases). CDR3 length: 16 amino acids. The V end was cut by 2 bases, the J end by 2 bases, with 16 bases between. The germline V gene has CDR1 SGDLS and CDR2 YYNGEE. Drawing the rest from reference TRBV9 and TRBJ1-2, the complete variable domain is DSGVTQTPKHLITATGQRVTLRCSPRSGDLSVYWYQQSLDQGLQFLIQYYNGEERAKGNILERFSAQQFPDLHSELNLSSLELGDSALYFCASSVPRDGGNYGYTFGSGTRLTVV.

V and J are TRBV19 and TRBJ2-2, with D unclear. V gave up 2 bases and J gave up 0 bases, with 7 bases separating them. This CDR3 contains 15 residues. Germline assignment: CDR1 LNHDA and CDR2 SQIVND (reference sequence). This CDR3 is CASSITAANTGELFF. Written as DNA, the CDR3 is TGTGCCAGTAGTATAACCGCCGCGAACACCGGGGAGCTGTTTTTT.

The chain employs TRBV6-1 and TRBJ2-7, with D possibly being TRBD1 (6 bases). The CDR3 spans 14 residues. The V gene lost 6 bases and the J gene lost 0 bases, with 12 bases spanning the gap. From germline, CDR1 is MNHNS and CDR2 SASEGT. Written as DNA, the CDR3 is TGTGCCAGCAGGATCGGACAGCACTCCTACGAGCAGTACTTC. Translated, it gives CASRIGQHSYEQYF.

The chain recombines TRBV27 with TRBJ2-7, with 9 bases identical to TRBD1. Trimming at V came to 4 bases and at J to 0 bases, leaving 7 bases not matched to a gene. Germline V gene data show CDR1 as MNHEY and CDR2 as SMNVEV (reference sequence). This CDR3 spans 16 amino acids. In DNA form, the CDR3 reads TGTGCCAGCAGTTCTGGGACAGGGACCTCCTCCTACGAGCAGTACTTC. It codes for CASSSGTGTSSYEQYF.

The J gene is TRBJ2-7, the V gene TRBV9; 11 bases are a match to TRBD2. Germline-derived CDR1 and CDR2 are SGDLS and YYNGEE. V trimming: 3 bases; J trimming: 3 bases; junction bases outside the gene matches: 2. The CDR3 has 14 residues. The CDR3 DNA sequence: TGTGCCAGCAGCGGCGGGACTAGCGGCTACGAGCAGTACTTC. Protein: CASSGGTSGYEQYF.

The chain employs TRBV21-1 and TRBJ2-1; TRBD2 is the table's D call and was not checked against the DNA. TRBV21-1 is a pseudogene segment. This CDR3 has 16 residues. The CDR3 DNA reads TGTGCCAGCAGCAAAGGACGAAAAGCGTTATACAATGAGCAGTTCTTC. This codes for CASSKGRKALYNEQFF.

The chain carries TRBV5-1 and TRBJ1-2; D ambiguous. The V end lost 0 bases, the J end lost 6 bases, and 12 bases lay between the germline ends. The CDR3 is 14 residues long. CDR1 is SGHRS, CDR2 YFSETQ, per germline. CDR3 loop: CASSLAGAGDGYTF. The CDR3 DNA sequence: TGCGCCAGCAGCTTGGCCGGAGCTGGGGATGGCTACACCTTC.